This TCR beta chain was captured by sequencing in a study of blood T cell repertoires in COVID-19. The method was immunoSEQ multiplex PCR; TCRdb's version includes in-frame clones alone and lacks a portion of them. Altogether over 300,000 clones are present, approximately 87% being singletons, with the ten largest covering approximately 0.96%. Germline V gives CDR1 LGHDT, CDR2 YNNKEL (reference sequence). V was shortened by 4 bases and J by 0 bases, with 11 bases between the two germline ends. The CDR3 sequence is 15 residues long. Sequenced material: PBMCs or T cells enriched from blood (not recorded which). The TCR sequence derives from a woman aged 25 to 39 with acute COVID-19. V gene TRBV3-1 (or the pseudogene TRBV3-2) combines with J gene TRBJ2-3, with D perhaps matching TRBD2 (5 bases). In DNA, the CDR3 is TGTGCCAGCAGCCCAACTAGGCCTAGCACAGATACGCAGTATTTT. Its translation: CASSPTRPSTDTQYF.